Below, 16 T cell receptor beta chains from the same sample are listed, as sequenced in a study of PD-L1 blockade in urothelial cancer. Clones were read by immunoSEQ multiplex PCR, and TCRdb kept only the in-frame ones, dropping some. The sample lists roughly 100,000 clones; approximately 87% were seen once. Time point noted: peripheral blood 6 weeks after treatment start. The specimen comprised PBMCs, sampled around atezolizumab (anti-PD-L1) treatment. Every receptor here comes from a man between 65 and 85 years old with urothelial cancer.

For the CDR3, the DNA is TGCGCCAGCAGCCAAGATTTAGAACTAGCGGGACCTTACAACCTCAATGAGCAGTTCTTC. This encodes CASSQDLELAGPYNLNEQFF. The chain has TRBV4-1 and TRBJ2-1, with 10 bases lining up with TRBD2. Losses at the gene ends were 0 bases for V and 6 bases for J; bases not matched to a gene: 17. The length of the CDR3 is 20 residues. The V gene's germline CDR1 is MGHRA and CDR2 YSYEKL.

The chain joins TRBV5-4 to TRBJ2-2, with TRBD2 matching over 10 bases. CDR3 size: 15 residues. The V and J ends lost 0 bases and 7 bases, in that order; junction bases with no gene match: 3. Germline lookup yields CDR1 SGHNT and CDR2 YYREEE (reference sequence). The CDR3 protein is CASSLGLAGDGELFF. The CDR3 DNA reads TGTGCCAGCAGCTTGGGGCTAGCGGGGGACGGGGAGCTGTTTTTT.

The chain links TRBV30 to TRBJ1-3, with 8 bases lining up with TRBD1. The CDR3 runs 12 residues. Trimming took 3 bases from V and 7 from J; bases not matched to a gene: 2. From germline, CDR1 is GTSNPN and CDR2 SVGIG (reference sequence). The DNA of the CDR3 is TGTGCCTGGAGACAGGGGGGGAACACCATATATTTT. Amino acid sequence: CAWRQGGNTIYF.

The chain carries TRBV28 and TRBJ2-6, with a weak D call TRBD1 (6 bases). Trimming took 6 bases from V and 4 from J, leaving 16 bases between them. The germline V gene has CDR1 MDHEN and CDR2 SYDVKM. The CDR3 runs to 16 residues. DNA for the CDR3: TGTGCCAGCAGCACCGGGACACGAACCGGGGCCAACGTCCTGACTTTC. As protein: CASSTGTRTGANVLTF.

The rearrangement links TRBV19 to TRBJ2-1; D not resolved. The germline V and J ends were trimmed by 7 bases and 0 bases, with 7 bases remaining between them. Germline loops: CDR1 LNHDA, CDR2 SQIVND (reference sequence). The length of the CDR3 is 13 residues. The CDR3 loop is CASNDNSYNEQFF. Written as DNA, the CDR3 is TGTGCCAGTAACGACAACTCCTACAATGAGCAGTTCTTC. The full variable domain, rest sourced from reference TRBV19 and TRBJ2-1, is DGGITQSPKYLFRKEGQNVTLSCEQNLNHDAMYWYRQDPGQGLRLIYYSQIVNDFQKGDIAEGYSVSREKKESFPLTVTSAQKNPTAFYLCASNDNSYNEQFFGPGTRLTVL.

This clone was counted a single time. The chain joins TRBV5-6 to TRBJ1-1; 9 bases match TRBD1. CDR1 and CDR2 from the germline V gene are SGHDT and YYEEEE. The ends lost 3 bases at V and 0 bases at J; junction bases unmatched: 6. The CDR3 is 16 amino acids. CDR3 bases: TGTGCCAGCAGCTCCCGTACAGGGGGCATGAACACTGAAGCTTTCTTT. Protein sequence: CASSSRTGGMNTEAFF.

The CDR3 is CASSPPARTGDEKLFF. The DNA of the CDR3 is TGTGCCAGCAGCCCTCCAGCTCGGACAGGGGATGAAAAACTGTTTTTT. V is TRBV4-2 and J is TRBJ1-4; the match to TRBD1 covers 9 bases. V gave up 4 bases and J gave up 6 bases; unmatched junction bases: 9. The CDR3 is 16 amino acids. CDR1 is LGHNA and CDR2 is YNFKEQ in the germline V gene.

The sample holds one count of this clone. This rearrangement joins TRBV10-2 to TRBJ2-2, with 8 bases that match TRBD2. Trimming at V came to 3 bases and at J to 6 bases, leaving 12 bases not matched to a gene. Germline CDR1 is WSHSY and CDR2 is SAAADI. The CDR3 totals 17 residues. CDR3 nucleotide sequence: TGCGCCAGCAGTGACTCTGGACGGGGGGGTTTGGCCGGGGAGCTGTTTTTT. This sequence encodes CASSDSGRGGLAGELFF.

V is TRBV19 and J is TRBJ2-1, with TRBD2 matching over 15 bases. The J segment lost 0 bases and the V segment lost 3 bases, leaving 6 bases of the junction unmatched. CDR1 and CDR2 from the germline V gene are LNHDA and SQIVND (reference sequence). CDR3 size: 19 residues. The CDR3 DNA reads as TGTGCCAGTAGTATGGGACTAGCGGGAGGCTGGAGCTCCTACAATGAGCAGTTCTTC. It encodes CASSMGLAGGWSSYNEQFF.

The V call is TRBV10-3, the J call TRBJ2-7, with 8 positions matching TRBD2. The CDR3 has 14 amino acids. V was pared by 5 bases and J by 5 bases, with 8 bases of the junction left unmatched. Germline V CDR1 and CDR2: ENHRY, SYGVKD. The CDR3: CAISNSGLEDEQYF. The CDR3 region has the DNA TGTGCCATCAGTAATTCGGGACTAGAGGACGAGCAGTACTTC.

The rearrangement uses TRBV6-6 and TRBJ1-1; D not resolved. CDR1 MNHNY and CDR2 SVGAGI come from the germline V gene (reference sequence). The V and J ends lost 7 bases and 0 bases respectively, with 6 bases between them. The CDR3 has 12 residues. The CDR3 sequence: CASTQVNTEAFF. The CDR3 coding sequence is TGTGCCAGCACCCAGGTGAACACTGAAGCTTTCTTT.

The chain employs TRBV4-2 and TRBJ1-2; D is perhaps TRBD1 (6 bases). The V gene lost 2 bases and the J gene lost 8 bases, with 12 bases spanning the gap. This CDR3 contains 13 residues. CDR1 is LGHNA, CDR2 YNFKEQ, per germline. The CDR3 spells CASSQRGASGYTF. CDR3 in DNA: TGTGCCAGCAGCCAACGGGGGGCGAGCGGCTACACCTTC.

This rearrangement joins TRBV5-8 to TRBJ2-7, with D possibly being TRBD1 (6 bases). Germline assignment: CDR1 SGHTS and CDR2 YDEGEE. V lost 1 base and J 3 bases, leaving 8 bases between the germline ends. The CDR3 is made up of 13 amino acids. CDR3 nucleotides: TGTGCCAGCAGCTTGCAACAGGGCTACGAGCAGTACTTC. This encodes CASSLQQGYEQYF.

A few counts support this clone. The V call is TRBV11-3, the J call TRBJ1-1; D is unresolved. Germline V gives CDR1 SGHNT, CDR2 YENEEA. Deletions cut 4 bases from V and 2 bases from J, with 8 bases between. This CDR3 region has 13 residues. The CDR3 region is CASSSEANTEAFF. The CDR3 nucleotides read TGTGCCAGCAGCTCAGAGGCAAACACTGAAGCTTTCTTT. Full variable domain (rest looked up from reference TRBV11-3 and TRBJ1-1): EAGVVQSPRYKIIEKKQPVAFWCNPISGHNTLYWYLQNLGQGPELLIRYENEEAVDDSQLPKDRFSAERLKGVDSTLKIQPAELGDSAVYLCASSSEANTEAFFGQGTRLTVV.

The V and J genes are TRBV25-1 and TRBJ1-1; D is uncertain. There are 14 residues in the CDR3. The V end lost 3 bases, the J end lost 0 bases, and 8 bases lay between the germline ends. Germline V gene sequence: CDR1 MGHDK, CDR2 SYGVNS. CDR3 residues: CASSERGLNTEAFF. The DNA for the CDR3 is TGTGCCAGCAGTGAGAGAGGGTTGAACACTGAAGCTTTCTTT.

This chain uses TRBV19 with TRBJ2-7; no clear D. Between the trimmed V and J ends, which lost 2 bases and 1 base, there was a span of 12 bases. The CDR3 is 15 residues long. CDR1 LNHDA and CDR2 SQIVND come from the germline V gene (reference sequence). CDR3 region: CASSIKAGESYEQYF. The CDR3 DNA reads TGTGCCAGTAGTATAAAGGCCGGAGAATCCTACGAGCAGTACTTC.